The rows below give T cell receptor beta chains drawn from one sample of a study of human T cells and chemical hapten exposure. TCRdb passed the RACE reads through MiXCR, listing each CDR3 protein once. There are 85,000 to 90,000 distinct CDR3 sequences in the sample; 9.6% occur only once, and more than 3% lies in the top ten. This material consisted of whole blood, taken in connection with sensitization to the hapten diphenylcyclopropenone (DPC). The receptors stem from a woman aged 35 to 49 with alopecia areata. Some clones in this sample may be carry-over from other donors' samples. Each CDR3 is given with its conserved first and last residue. D genes are given only for firm matches. Where a row states a size, it is once, few, many or the class of an expanded clone; other rows omit it.

abundance	v_gene	d_gene	j_gene	CDR3nt	CDR3aa
many	TRBV7-9	-	TRBJ2-3	TGTGCCAGCATCCGGGGAAGTCAGTATACGCAGTATTTT	CASIRGSQYTQYF
-	TRBV11-2	TRBD1	TRBJ2-1	TGTGCCAGCAGCCGTACCGGGACAGGGGTTTGGGAGCAGTTCTTC	CASSRTGTGVWEQFF
many	TRBV18	-	TRBJ1-1	TGTGCCAGCTCACCCCCGAACACTGAAGCTTTCTTT	CASSPPNTEAFF
-	TRBV19	-	TRBJ2-7	TGTGCCTCCTCGGACGGGTACGAGCAGTACTTC	CASSDGYEQYF
few	TRBV5-1	-	TRBJ1-1	TGCGCCAGCAGCGGGGGTATGAACACTGAAGCTTTCTTT	CASSGGMNTEAFF
few	TRBV20-1	TRBD1	TRBJ2-4	TGCAGTGCTAGACACCCGACAGGGGAGGCCAAAAACATTCAGTACTTC	CSARHPTGEAKNIQYF
few	TRBV29-1	-	TRBJ2-1	TGCAGCTTAAGAGTTAACTCTAATGAGCAGTTCTTC	CSLRVNSNEQFF
few	TRBV11-2	-	TRBJ2-7	TGTGCCAGCAGCTTGGCCTACAGGGACGAGCAGTACTTC	CASSLAYRDEQYF
-	TRBV7-2	TRBD2	TRBJ2-3	TGTGCCAGCGGACTAGCTGGCACAGATACGCAGTATTTT	CASGLAGTDTQYF
many	TRBV5-5	-	TRBJ2-3	TGTGCCAGCAGCTTGTCCGGGACCTTCGGGGGCACAGATACGCAGTATTTT	CASSLSGTFGGTDTQYF
many	TRBV11-2	-	TRBJ2-3	TGTGCCAGCAGCTTAGGCCCGGCAGATACGCAGTATTTT	CASSLGPADTQYF
many	TRBV7-9	TRBD2	TRBJ2-3	TGTGCCAGCAGGCCGGGACTAGCGGGGGACTCGACAGATACGCAGTATTTT	CASRPGLAGDSTDTQYF
-	TRBV7-2	TRBD2	TRBJ2-5	TGTGCCAGCAGCTTAGTTCGCGGGGGGCAAGAGACCCAGTACTTC	CASSLVRGGQETQYF
-	TRBV7-2	-	TRBJ2-1	TGTGCCAGCAGCTTAGCCCCGCAGGGGTATAGTGAGCAGTTCTTC	CASSLAPQGYSEQFF
many	TRBV6-2/TRBV6-3	TRBD1	TRBJ1-5	TGTGCCAGCAGTAGGACAGGGTCGGAGCCCCAGCATTTT	CASSRTGSEPQHF
many	TRBV20-1	TRBD1	TRBJ2-7	TGCAGTGCCAGGGACAGGACCACCTACGAGCAGTACTTC	CSARDRTTYEQYF
many	TRBV5-1	-	TRBJ1-6	TGCGCCAGCAGCTTGGCGGGAGATAATTCACCCCTCCACTTT	CASSLAGDNSPLHF
-	TRBV29-1	-	TRBJ2-3	TGCAGCGTTGACCAGGTGGGCACAGATACGCAGTATTTT	CSVDQVGTDTQYF
many	TRBV25-1	-	TRBJ2-7	TGTGCCAGCAGTCTCAGAGGGTACGAGCAGTACTTC	CASSLRGYEQYF
few	TRBV21-1	-	TRBJ2-3	TGTGCCAGCAGCGCTAGGACAGGGGGGGCAGATACGCAGTATTTT	CASSARTGGADTQYF
many	TRBV11-2	TRBD2	TRBJ2-1	TGTGCCAGCAGCCACCCCGGGACTAGCGGGGGGGATGAGCAGTTCTTC	CASSHPGTSGGDEQFF
few	TRBV11-2	-	TRBJ1-2	TGTGCCAGCAGCTTAAGGCTTAACTATGGCTACACCTTC	CASSLRLNYGYTF
many	TRBV18	TRBD1	TRBJ2-4	TGTGCCAGCTCGGGACAGGGGGCCACGCAAAACATTCAGTACTTC	CASSGQGATQNIQYF
-	TRBV7-9	-	TRBJ2-1	TGTGCCAGCAGCTCCCACGTGACTGCCCTGGCGTCCCCCTACAATGAGCAGTTCTTC	CASSSHVTALASPYNEQFF
-	TRBV4-1	-	TRBJ1-1	TGCGCCAGCAGCCCGGGACGTTGGAACACTGAAGCTTTCTTT	CASSPGRWNTEAFF
many	TRBV27	-	TRBJ1-1	TGTGCCAGCAGTTCCCTAGTTAACACTGAAGCTTTCTTT	CASSSLVNTEAFF
few	TRBV7-6	-	TRBJ1-6	TGTGCCAGCAGCTTAGGGCAGGGGAGTGATTCACCCCTCCACTTT	CASSLGQGSDSPLHF
many	TRBV28	TRBD2	TRBJ2-5	TGTGCCAGCAGTCCGAACTTAGCGGGGAGGAGACAAGAGACCCAGTACTTC	CASSPNLAGRRQETQYF
-	TRBV28	-	TRBJ1-2	TGTGCCAGCAGTTTAGGCCAGGGAGTCTACACCTTC	CASSLGQGVYTF
many	TRBV10-3	-	TRBJ1-2	TGTGCCATCAGCCTAGGCCAGGGAGATGGCTACACCTTC	CAISLGQGDGYTF
many	TRBV11-2	-	TRBJ2-7	TGTGCCACCAGAAGGATAAGCTCCTACGAGCAGTACTTC	CATRRISSYEQYF
many	TRBV4-2	-	TRBJ1-5	TGTGCCAGCAGCCAAGAAGGGGGGTCCGGTAGCAATCAGCCCCAGCATTTT	CASSQEGGSGSNQPQHF
-	TRBV6-2/TRBV6-3	-	TRBJ1-1	TGTGCCAGCACCCGATGGGCGGGCTGGAACACTGAAGCTTTCTTT	CASTRWAGWNTEAFF
-	TRBV5-5	-	TRBJ1-2	TGTGCCAGTGGGCTGACCGGCTATGGCTACACCTTC	CASGLTGYGYTF
many	TRBV20-1	-	TRBJ2-4	TGCAGTGCTCTTCTAGGGGGGGAGGCCAAAAACATTCAGTACTTC	CSALLGGEAKNIQYF
-	TRBV29-1	TRBD1	TRBJ2-3	TGCAGCGTGGAACAGGGGGCGAAGGGAGATACGCAGTATTTT	CSVEQGAKGDTQYF
medium-sized	TRBV29-1	-	TRBJ1-5	TGCAGCGTAACATCGACGGATAGCAATCAGCCCCAGCATTTT	CSVTSTDSNQPQHF
many	TRBV30	TRBD1	TRBJ2-7	TGTGCCTGGAGCGGGGCTGGACAGGCGGCGACGCTTGACGAGCAGTACTTC	CAWSGAGQAATLDEQYF
-	TRBV5-1	-	TRBJ2-7	TGCGCCAGCAGCTATAGTCTGACTTACGAGCAGTACTTC	CASSYSLTYEQYF
once	TRBV7-2	-	TRBJ1-5	TGTGCCAGCAGCCTCGTGGGGCTCATAGGCAATCAGCCCCAGCATTTT	CASSLVGLIGNQPQHF
many	TRBV9	TRBD2	TRBJ2-5	TGTGCCAGCAGCGCTGGACTAGCGGAGACCCAGTACTTC	CASSAGLAETQYF
-	TRBV11-2	TRBD1	TRBJ2-3	TGTGCCAGCAGCTTAGGGGGGACAGGGACAGATACGCAGTATTTT	CASSLGGTGTDTQYF
few	TRBV19	-	TRBJ1-5	TGTGCCAGTAGTATAGACGTATATAGCAATCAGCCCCAGCATTTT	CASSIDVYSNQPQHF
few	TRBV9	TRBD2	TRBJ2-1	TGTGCCAGCAGCGTGGGGAGGGCCTATACTACTTCCTACAATGAGCAGTTCTTC	CASSVGRAYTTSYNEQFF
many	TRBV10-3	TRBD1	TRBJ1-2	TGTGCCATCGGGACAGGGGAAGGAGGTGGCTACACCTTC	CAIGTGEGGGYTF
many	TRBV28	-	TRBJ1-6	TGTGCCAGCAGTTTGGGAGGGTCTAATTCACCCCTCCACTTT	CASSLGGSNSPLHF
many	TRBV12-5	TRBD2	TRBJ2-1	TGTGCTAGTGGTTTGGTACATAGCGGGGGGGCCGATGAGCAGTTCTTC	CASGLVHSGGADEQFF
many	TRBV2	-	TRBJ2-3	TGTGCCAGTGGCGGGACGGCCAGCACAGATACGCAGTATTTT	CASGGTASTDTQYF
-	TRBV20-1	-	TRBJ1-6	TGCAGTGCTAGTTTCAGGAGCTCCTATAATTCACCCCTCCACTTT	CSASFRSSYNSPLHF
-	TRBV12-5	-	TRBJ1-1	TGTGCTAGTGGAATAACTGGGACACTGAACACTGAAGCTTTCTTT	CASGITGTLNTEAFF